Described below is a single T cell receptor (beta chain) sequence and its context. No antigen is known for it. This entry comes from a study of T-cell reconstitution after alpha-beta-depleted transplantation in children. General study points: It was newly produced T cells that mostly accounted for T-cell counts and diversity one year after transplant. Approximately two months post-transplant, alpha-beta T cells reportedly originated from several hundred expanded graft clones. Diversity of TCRbeta at day 60 was high in some patients, arising from surviving recipient T cells and thymic progenitors.

TCRbeta library construction was performed incorporating unique molecular identifiers. TCRdb reprocessed the PCR reads with MiXCR, giving one entry per CDR3 protein. The profile covers roughly 570,000 distinct CDR3 sequences, with roughly a quarter appearing a single time and under 45% taken by the ten largest. The CDR3 totals 13 residues. Source: PBMCs, taken before TCRalphabeta/CD19-depleted stem cell transplant. The receptor comes from a boy in the first two years of life with Wiskott-Aldrich syndrome, due to receive a stem cell transplant. The rearrangement links TRBV21-1 to TRBJ1-1. TRBV21-1 is labeled a pseudogene. CDR3 protein: CASRRGMNTEAFF. The CDR3 DNA follows: TGTGCCAGCAGACGCGGAATGAACACTGAAGCTTTCTTT.